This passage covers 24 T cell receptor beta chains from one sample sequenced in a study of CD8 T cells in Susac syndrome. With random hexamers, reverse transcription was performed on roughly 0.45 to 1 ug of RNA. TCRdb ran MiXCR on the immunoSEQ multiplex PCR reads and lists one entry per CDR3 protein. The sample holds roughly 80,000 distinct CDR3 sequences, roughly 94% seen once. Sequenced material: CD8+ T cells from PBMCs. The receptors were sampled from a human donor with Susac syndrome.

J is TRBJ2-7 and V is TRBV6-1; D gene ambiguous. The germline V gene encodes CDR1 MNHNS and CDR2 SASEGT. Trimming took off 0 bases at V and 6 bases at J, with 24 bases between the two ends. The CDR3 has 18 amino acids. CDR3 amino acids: CASSEARMVGKGKSEQYF. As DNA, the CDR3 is TGTGCCAGCAGTGAAGCAAGAATGGTTGGTAAGGGAAAAAGCGAGCAGTACTTC.

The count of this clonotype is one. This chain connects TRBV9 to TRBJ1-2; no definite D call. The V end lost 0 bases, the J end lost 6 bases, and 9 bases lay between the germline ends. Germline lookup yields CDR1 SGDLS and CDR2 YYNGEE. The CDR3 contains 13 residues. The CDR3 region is CASSVATMDGYTF. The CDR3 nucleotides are TGTGCCAGCAGCGTAGCGACGATGGATGGCTACACCTTC.

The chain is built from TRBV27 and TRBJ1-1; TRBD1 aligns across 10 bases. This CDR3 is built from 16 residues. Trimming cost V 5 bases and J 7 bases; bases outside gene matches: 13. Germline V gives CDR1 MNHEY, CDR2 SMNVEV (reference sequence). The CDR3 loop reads CASSLDRGLRWGEAFF. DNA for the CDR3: TGTGCCAGCAGTCTTGACAGGGGGCTTCGATGGGGTGAAGCTTTCTTT.

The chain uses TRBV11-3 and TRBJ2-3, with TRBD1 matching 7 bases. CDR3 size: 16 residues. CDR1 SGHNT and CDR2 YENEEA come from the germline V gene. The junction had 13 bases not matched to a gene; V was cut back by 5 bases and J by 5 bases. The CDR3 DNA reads TGTGCCAGCAGCGCACAGGGGTCTCTCCTTCTAGATACGCAGTATTTT. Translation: CASSAQGSLLLDTQYF.

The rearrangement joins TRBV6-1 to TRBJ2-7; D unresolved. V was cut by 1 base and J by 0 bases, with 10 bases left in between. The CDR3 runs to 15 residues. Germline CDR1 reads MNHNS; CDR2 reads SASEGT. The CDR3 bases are TGTGCCAGCAGTGAAGTGGCGGTCAGCTCCTACGAGCAGTACTTC. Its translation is CASSEVAVSSYEQYF.

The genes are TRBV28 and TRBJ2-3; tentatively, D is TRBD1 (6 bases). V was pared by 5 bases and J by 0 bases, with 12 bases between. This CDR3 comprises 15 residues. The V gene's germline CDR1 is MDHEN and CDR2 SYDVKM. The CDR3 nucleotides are TGTGCCAGCAGTCAAGGGGACACCAGCACAGATACGCAGTATTTT. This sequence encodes CASSQGDTSTDTQYF.

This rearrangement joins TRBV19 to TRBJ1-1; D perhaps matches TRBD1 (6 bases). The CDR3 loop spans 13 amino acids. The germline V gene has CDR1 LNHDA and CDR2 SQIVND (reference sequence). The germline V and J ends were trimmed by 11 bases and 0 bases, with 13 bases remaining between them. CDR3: CASSDSMNTEAFF. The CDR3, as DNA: TGTGCCTCATCGGACAGCATGAACACTGAAGCTTTCTTT.

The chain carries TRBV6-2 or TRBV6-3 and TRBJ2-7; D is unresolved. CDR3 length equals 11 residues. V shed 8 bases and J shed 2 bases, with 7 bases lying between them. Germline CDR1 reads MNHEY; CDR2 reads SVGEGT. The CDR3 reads CASDSAYEQYF. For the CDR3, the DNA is TGTGCCAGCGACTCAGCCTACGAGCAGTACTTC.

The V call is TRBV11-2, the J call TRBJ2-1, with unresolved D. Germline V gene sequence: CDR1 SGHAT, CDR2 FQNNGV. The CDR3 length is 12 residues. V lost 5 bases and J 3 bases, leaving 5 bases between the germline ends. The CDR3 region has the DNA TGTGCCAGCAGCACTTACTACAATGAGCAGTTCTTC. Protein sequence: CASSTYYNEQFF.

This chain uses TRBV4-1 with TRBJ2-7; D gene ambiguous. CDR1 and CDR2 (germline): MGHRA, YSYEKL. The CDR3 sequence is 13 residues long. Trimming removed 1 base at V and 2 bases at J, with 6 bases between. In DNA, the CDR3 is TGCGCCAGCAGCCAAGGGGTTCCCTACGAGCAGTACTTC. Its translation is CASSQGVPYEQYF.

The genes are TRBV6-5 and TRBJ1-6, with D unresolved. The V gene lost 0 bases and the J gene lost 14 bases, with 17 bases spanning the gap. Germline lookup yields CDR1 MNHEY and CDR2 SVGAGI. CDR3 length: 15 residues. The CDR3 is CASSYSERVRNSLHF. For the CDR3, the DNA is TGTGCCAGCAGTTACTCGGAGCGGGTACGGAACTCCCTCCACTTT.

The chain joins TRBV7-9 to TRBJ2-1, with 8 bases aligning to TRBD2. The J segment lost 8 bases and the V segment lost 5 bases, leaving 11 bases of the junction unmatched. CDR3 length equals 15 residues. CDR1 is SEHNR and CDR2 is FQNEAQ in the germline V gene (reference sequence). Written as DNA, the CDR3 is TGTGCCAGCAGCCCGCCGAGCGGGGGACTAGATGAGCAGTTCTTC. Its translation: CASSPPSGGLDEQFF.

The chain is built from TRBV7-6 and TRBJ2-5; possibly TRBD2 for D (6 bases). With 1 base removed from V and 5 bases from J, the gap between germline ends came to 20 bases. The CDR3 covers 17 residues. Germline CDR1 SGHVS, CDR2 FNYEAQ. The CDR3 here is CASSLEGLQPGRETQYF. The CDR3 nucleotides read TGTGCCAGCAGCTTAGAGGGACTCCAACCCGGTCGGGAGACCCAGTACTTC.

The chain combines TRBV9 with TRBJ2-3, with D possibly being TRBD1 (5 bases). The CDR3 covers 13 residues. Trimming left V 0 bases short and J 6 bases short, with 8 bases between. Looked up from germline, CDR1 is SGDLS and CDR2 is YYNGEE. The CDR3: CASSVARVDTQYF. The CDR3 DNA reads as TGTGCCAGCAGCGTAGCCAGGGTGGATACGCAGTATTTT.

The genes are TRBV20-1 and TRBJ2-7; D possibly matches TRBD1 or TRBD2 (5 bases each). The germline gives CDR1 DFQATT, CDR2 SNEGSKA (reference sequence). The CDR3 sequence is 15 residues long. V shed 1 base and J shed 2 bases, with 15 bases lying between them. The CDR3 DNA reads TGCAGTGCTAGAGGAGGAAGGGACCCGACCTACGAGCAGTACTTC. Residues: CSARGGRDPTYEQYF.

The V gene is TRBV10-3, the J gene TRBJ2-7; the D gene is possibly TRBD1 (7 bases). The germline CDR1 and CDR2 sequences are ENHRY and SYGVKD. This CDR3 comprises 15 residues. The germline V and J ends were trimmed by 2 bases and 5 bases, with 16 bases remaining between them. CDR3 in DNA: TGTGCCATCAGTGAGCCCAGACAGGGCGGGGACGAGCAGTACTTC. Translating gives CAISEPRQGGDEQYF.

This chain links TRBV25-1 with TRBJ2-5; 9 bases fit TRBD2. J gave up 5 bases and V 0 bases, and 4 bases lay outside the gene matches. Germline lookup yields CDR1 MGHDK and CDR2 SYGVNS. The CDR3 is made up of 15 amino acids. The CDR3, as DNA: TGTGCCAGCAGTGAATATGCGGGGGGGGTGGAGACCCAGTACTTC. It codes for CASSEYAGGVETQYF.

In nucleotides, the CDR3 is TGCGCCAGCAGTGAGTCCAGGGGCGAGACCCAGTACTTC. It specifies CASSESRGETQYF. The genes are TRBV10-2 and TRBJ2-5; a possible D gene is TRBD1 (6 bases). V was shortened by 0 bases and J by 5 bases, with 7 bases between the two germline ends. The CDR3 spans 13 residues. Germline V CDR1 and CDR2: WSHSY, SAAADI.

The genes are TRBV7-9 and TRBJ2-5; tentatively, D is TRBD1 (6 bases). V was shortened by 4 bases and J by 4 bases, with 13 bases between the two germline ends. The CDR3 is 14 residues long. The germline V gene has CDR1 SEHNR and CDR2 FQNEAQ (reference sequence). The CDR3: CASSSPGQGETQYF. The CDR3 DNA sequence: TGTGCCAGCAGCTCTCCGGGACAAGGAGAGACCCAGTACTTC.

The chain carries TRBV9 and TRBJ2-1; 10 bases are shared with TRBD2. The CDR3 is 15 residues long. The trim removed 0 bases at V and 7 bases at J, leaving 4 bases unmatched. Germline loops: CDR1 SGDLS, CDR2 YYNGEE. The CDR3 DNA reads TGTGCCAGCAGCGTAGGAGCGGGGGGGCAAAATGAGCAGTTCTTC. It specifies CASSVGAGGQNEQFF.

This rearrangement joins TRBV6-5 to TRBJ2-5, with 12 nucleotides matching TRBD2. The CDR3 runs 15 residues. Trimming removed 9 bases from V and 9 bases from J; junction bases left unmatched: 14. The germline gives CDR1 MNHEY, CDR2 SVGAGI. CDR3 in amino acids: CASIRTSGDLGAQYF. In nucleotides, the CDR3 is TGTGCCAGTATTCGGACTAGCGGGGACCTAGGGGCCCAGTACTTC.

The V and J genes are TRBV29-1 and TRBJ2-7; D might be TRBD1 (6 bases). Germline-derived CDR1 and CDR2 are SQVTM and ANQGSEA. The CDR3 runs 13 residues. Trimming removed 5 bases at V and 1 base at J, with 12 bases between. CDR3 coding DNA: TGCAGCGTTACACAGGGACCTTCCTACGAGCAGTACTTC. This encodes CSVTQGPSYEQYF.

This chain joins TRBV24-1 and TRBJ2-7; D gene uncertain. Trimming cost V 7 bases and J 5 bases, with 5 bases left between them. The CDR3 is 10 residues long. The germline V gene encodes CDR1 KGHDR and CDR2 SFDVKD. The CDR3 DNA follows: TGTGCCACCAGGCCCCACGAGCAGTACTTC. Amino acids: CATRPHEQYF.

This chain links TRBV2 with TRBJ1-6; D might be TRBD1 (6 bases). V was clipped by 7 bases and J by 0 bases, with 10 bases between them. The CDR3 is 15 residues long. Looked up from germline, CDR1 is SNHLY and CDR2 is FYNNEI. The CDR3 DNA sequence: TGTGCCAGCAAGAGGGACATCTCCTATAATTCACCCCTCCACTTT. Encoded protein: CASKRDISYNSPLHF.